These 5 T cell receptor beta chains came from one sample sequenced in a study of blood T cell repertoires in COVID-19. The assay was immunoSEQ multiplex PCR, and TCRdb's table has in-frame clones only and misses some. Of approximately 180,000 clones in the sample, about 90% are singletons; the top ten hold 0.95% to 1.5%. Specimen: PBMCs or T cells enriched from blood (not recorded which). Receptors were obtained from a human donor with acute COVID-19. The donor label of this sample is uncertain.

J is TRBJ2-6 and V is TRBV15; the match to TRBD1 covers 9 bases. V lost 8 bases to trimming and J lost 4 bases; unmatched junction nucleotides: 9. Per germline, CDR1 LNHNV and CDR2 YYDKDF (reference sequence). The CDR3 length is 16 residues. CDR3 sequence: CATSGQGQGGANVLTF. The CDR3 region has the DNA TGTGCCACCTCCGGACAGGGGCAAGGCGGGGCCAACGTCCTGACTTTC.

The chain has TRBV2 and TRBJ1-1; 7 bases are shared with TRBD1. From germline, CDR1 is SNHLY and CDR2 FYNNEI. V dropped 11 bases and J dropped 5; count of bases not matched to a gene: 17. The CDR3 is 15 amino acids. The CDR3 here is CAATGTVSGGTEAFF. The CDR3 nucleotides are TGTGCCGCCACCGGGACAGTCTCGGGCGGGACTGAAGCTTTCTTT.

The chain combines TRBV19 with TRBJ2-7, with D perhaps TRBD2 (5 bases). In germline, CDR1 is LNHDA, CDR2 SQIVND (reference sequence). Trimming pared 4 bases from V and 1 base from J, leaving 11 bases between. The CDR3 is made up of 14 amino acids. Here the CDR3 DNA reads TGTGCCAGTAGTAGGGAGACGGGATCCTACGAGCAGTACTTC. Amino acids: CASSRETGSYEQYF.

The CDR3 reads CASSLDAPRGEKLFF. CDR3 nucleotide sequence: TGCGCCAGCAGCTTGGACGCCCCAAGGGGTGAAAAACTGTTTTTT. V and J are TRBV5-1 and TRBJ1-4, with D possibly being TRBD1 (5 bases). In germline, CDR1 is SGHRS, CDR2 YFSETQ. Trimming left V 0 bases short and J 7 bases short, with 13 bases between. The CDR3 is 15 amino acids.

This chain links TRBV9 with TRBJ1-2, with D hard to call. Trimming shortened V by 0 bases and J by 7 bases, and 7 bases separated the two germline ends. Per the germline V gene, CDR1 is SGDLS and CDR2 is YYNGEE. The CDR3 sequence is 12 residues long. The CDR3 nucleotides read TGTGCCAGCAGCGTAGCTGGGAGTGGCTACACCTTC. Its protein product is CASSVAGSGYTF.